This T cell receptor (beta chain) was profiled in a study of Graves' ophthalmopathy and Graves' hyperthyroidism. Study results and caveats: This model predicted ophthalmopathy progression (sensitivity 60% to 71%, specificity about 72%).

The germline V gene encodes CDR1 MNHEY and CDR2 SVGAGI. The CDR3 consists of 14 residues. Trimming pared 4 bases from V and 7 bases from J, leaving 11 bases between. This clonotype was observed many times. Its antigen is unidentified. Active ophthalmopathy (CAS at least 3, NOSPECS at least 4), lasting under 3 months. Transcripts of RNA were the source for amplifying TCR beta CDR3 regions. The first-round RT-PCR employed HTBI primers together with the Qiagen OneStep RT-PCR kit. A multiplex PCR was then performed as the second round. MiXCR, applied by TCRdb to the multiplex PCR reads, yields one record per CDR3 protein. Seen here are 500,000 to 800,000 distinct CDR3 sequences, just over 40% observed once, and the top ten hold over 2.5%.

This receptor was obtained from an adult man with Graves' ophthalmopathy. The sample comprised peripheral blood. The chain is built from TRBV6-5 and TRBJ1-6; the D is unclear. CDR3 sequence reads: CASSSSGRNSPLHF. CDR3 nucleotides: TGTGCCAGCAGTTCGTCCGGACGGAATTCACCCCTCCACTTT.